Listed below are T cell receptor beta chains from one sample, sequenced in a study of monozygotic twins with inflammatory bowel disease. TCRdb reanalyzed the 5' RACE reads and collapses them to one entry per CDR3 protein, without DNA. This repertoire includes 200,000 to 250,000 distinct CDR3 sequences. Sequenced sample: blood. These receptors all stem from a human donor with ulcerative colitis or Crohn's disease, or a healthy co-twin of an affected twin (not recorded which). The CDR3 runs from the conserved cysteine through the conserved F or W.

V	J	CDR3
TRBV20-1	TRBJ1-4	CSAHAGGGKLFF
TRBV3-1	TRBJ1-2	CASSPRDRGTPGYTF
TRBV20-1	TRBJ2-7	CSVTMVSGEEQYF
TRBV14	TRBJ1-2	CASSQDRGFGYTF
TRBV5-1	TRBJ1-6	CASKAGGGDHNSPLHF
TRBV9	TRBJ1-5	CASSVAGGNQPQHF
TRBV6-6	TRBJ2-7	CASSSPDKYEQYF
TRBV2	TRBJ2-1	CASIKRETNYNEQFF
TRBV3-1	TRBJ2-2	CASSQEAGAGELFF
TRBV10-2	TRBJ1-3	CASSDSGNTIYF
TRBV5-5	TRBJ2-3	CASSSQGNTQYF
TRBV29-1	TRBJ2-1	CSVGGRGPNYNEQFF
TRBV20-1	TRBJ2-6	CSADGSGANVLTF
TRBV20-1	TRBJ1-2	CSASPQGAGYGYTF
TRBV5-1	TRBJ2-3	CASRSQLSGGAGDTQYF
TRBV12-3/TRBV12-4	TRBJ2-3	CASSLDRDTDTDTQYF
TRBV5-1	TRBJ2-5	CASSLLGEVETQYF
TRBV3-1	TRBJ2-3	CASSLGWDTDTQYF
TRBV7-2	TRBJ1-1	CASSLRAGGGTEAFF
TRBV10-3	TRBJ2-1	CAISEGGGHEQFF
TRBV24-1	TRBJ2-1	CATSDVRGPYNEQFF
TRBV7-2	TRBJ2-1	CASRSGASYNEQFF
TRBV19	TRBJ1-6	CASSIQGTGNSPLHF
TRBV20-1	TRBJ1-5	CSARGDREHQPQHF
TRBV7-8	TRBJ1-6	CASSSRGQFGPLHF
TRBV4-1	TRBJ2-7	CASSQDRGQGLYEQYF
TRBV7-2	TRBJ2-1	CASSLVSGAYNEQFF
TRBV19	TRBJ2-1	CASRGGDEQFF
TRBV25-1	TRBJ1-6	CASSGTYNSPLHF
TRBV14	TRBJ1-2	CASSPLAYGYTF
TRBV4-1	TRBJ1-2	CASSQVDRGYGYTF
TRBV12-3/TRBV12-4	TRBJ1-4	CASSRQSDEKLFF
TRBV19	TRBJ2-5	CASSIGGQGVGETQYF
TRBV7-8	TRBJ2-7	CASSASRDWKSEQYF
TRBV5-8	TRBJ2-2	CASSGDRVDGELFF
TRBV12-3/TRBV12-4	TRBJ2-5	CASRPSGGVQETQYF
TRBV7-2	TRBJ2-3	CASSLEATDTQYF
TRBV7-8	TRBJ2-7	CASGLSSSSYEQYF
TRBV24-1	TRBJ1-2	CATSDGTGGSNYGYTF
TRBV2	TRBJ1-5	CASSLTGGSDQPQHF
TRBV5-1	TRBJ2-1	CASSLERQGAGNEQFF
TRBV10-3	TRBJ2-7	CAISDHDRGPYEQYF
TRBV7-2	TRBJ1-4	CASSPQGAGGEKLFF
TRBV7-2	TRBJ1-2	CASSLLGYGYTF
TRBV7-9	TRBJ2-4	CASSPAGRAKNIQYF